These T cell receptor beta chains were read from a single sample in a study of cytomegalovirus exposure and HLA in healthy donors. Libraries were prepared by immunoSEQ multiplex PCR; TCRdb keeps only in-frame clonotypes and omits some of them. Of under 110,000 clones listed, 71% are singletons. Sample: PBMCs. These receptor sequences come from a female donor in good health and CMV-seronegative. The conserved cysteine and the conserved F or W are not part of the CDR3 here. Each record gives: CDR3 length, V gene, CDR3 protein.

length: 10; V: TRBV7-6; CDR3: ASSFSGETQY
length: 16; V: TRBV7-9; CDR3: ASSLGIAGTGSTDTQY
length: 13; V: TRBV6-5; CDR3: ASSSAGTSGNEQY
length: 10; V: TRBV6-5; CDR3: ASGGVGETQY
length: 16; V: TRBV9; CDR3: ASSDHATSGKGYNEQF
length: 12; V: TRBV10-3; CDR3: AISGGQGNEKLF
length: 13; V: TRBV7-8; CDR3: ASSPLLQPVNEQF
length: 14; V: TRBV29-1; CDR3: SVAMVLTGLGGEAF
length: 12; V: TRBV18; CDR3: ASSLTVGDQPQH
length: 12; V: TRBV27; CDR3: ASSLGTGLYEQY
length: 12; V: TRBV5-1; CDR3: ASSSYRVNTEAF
length: 11; V: TRBV27; CDR3: ASSLAGAGELF
length: 15; V: TRBV28; CDR3: ASSYKWGVRVNTEAF
length: 13; V: TRBV9; CDR3: ASSPPAGSGNTIY
length: 13; V: TRBV4-2; CDR3: ASSQETSGSYEQY
length: 11; V: TRBV30; CDR3: AWAGQGREKLF
length: 16; V: TRBV7-3; CDR3: ASSFRGTGTPGANVLT
length: 14; V: TRBV9; CDR3: ASSVKLAGATDTQY
length: 12; V: TRBV7-8; CDR3: ASSSDGLNTEAF
length: 16; V: TRBV4-3; CDR3: ASSQDVSQGEKWREQF
length: 13; V: TRBV9; CDR3: ASSPYGGGPYEQY
length: 11; V: TRBV29-1; CDR3: SVAKGLADEQY
length: 14; V: TRBV7-3; CDR3: ASSSPGGPWNQPQH
length: 15; V: TRBV5-1; CDR3: ASSLGSAGRDTDTQY
length: 11; V: TRBV2; CDR3: ASRPVAVGPQH
length: 13; V: TRBV5-1; CDR3: ASSAAGVRSDTQY
length: 14; V: TRBV27; CDR3: ASSRSTGGPNQPQH
length: 13; V: TRBV6-5; CDR3: ASSRSGTGSSEQY
length: 15; V: TRBV5-1; CDR3: ASSSLGYRAFDYEQY
length: 9; V: TRBV28; CDR3: ASCRRGEQY
length: 14; V: TRBV6-1; CDR3: ASSGQSWDPTNEQY
length: 13; V: TRBV11-2; CDR3: ASSLGGTPAGELF
length: 13; V: TRBV6-4; CDR3: ASSARTGGRSGYT
length: 14; V: TRBV18; CDR3: ASSLGLAGPYNEQF
length: 13; V: TRBV27; CDR3: ASSAGTSGIGEQY
length: 12; V: TRBV5-1; CDR3: ASSLGGRNTEAF
length: 15; V: TRBV19; CDR3: ASSILGGQGYGNTIY
length: 13; V: TRBV28; CDR3: ASKSTGLGTDTQY
length: 11; V: TRBV28; CDR3: MTGRGLPYEQY
length: 14; V: TRBV19; CDR3: ASSMGQGTGTDTQY
length: 13; V: TRBV27; CDR3: ASSALREVRNEQF
length: 11; V: TRBV18; CDR3: ASSGGRGNEQF
length: 9; V: TRBV20-1; CDR3: SAILGPEAF
length: 19; V: TRBV6-1; CDR3: ASSEVPRLAGVQRVTDTQY
length: 12; V: TRBV27; CDR3: ASSLYQGSYEQY
length: 11; V: TRBV27; CDR3: ASSSLVSYEQY
length: 11; V: TRBV27; CDR3: ASSLSWGTSQF
length: 12; V: TRBV25-1; CDR3: ASSEGGANTEAF
length: 13; V: TRBV11-1; CDR3: ASSSRGLGNNEQF
length: 13; V: TRBV4-1; CDR3: ASSPFRGRLNEQF
length: 12; V: TRBV5-1; CDR3: ASRGSGGGDTQY
length: 13; V: TRBV28; CDR3: ASSLASGQAYEQY
length: 14; V: TRBV19; CDR3: ASSGIQGRGTTEAF
length: 13; V: TRBV5-1; CDR3: ASSLVGGSTDTQY
length: 10; V: TRBV21-1; CDR3: ANPRVGGEQY
length: 13; V: TRBV28; CDR3: ASSLRAPTYNEQF
length: 14; V: TRBV5-5; CDR3: ASSLELAGAVGEQF
length: 12; V: TRBV11-3; CDR3: ASSLAGPRGEQY